The T cell receptor (beta chain) under discussion was sequenced for a study of vaccination effects on CD4 cells after COVID-19 (dated by TCRdb to between 2021 and 2022). A note on the overall study: Post-vaccine samples across the study were collected a median of 72 days after the second dose, with a range of 14 to 241. SARS-CoV-2 spike-specific CD4+ TCR repertoires were compared before and after mRNA vaccination in COVID-19 convalescent patients and in infection-naive vaccine recipients. A total of 10 COVID-19 convalescent patients and several SARS-CoV-2-naive healthy vaccine recipients were included in the full study. Cultures from other donors in the study were sequenced using the Oncomine TCR Beta short-read assay on an Illumina iSeq 100. The paper as a whole reports these results and caveats: Only a small number of convalescent patients were included, and no early post-infection timepoints were available, which limited the study. Clones induced by infection and clones induced by vaccination both contracted markedly at late timepoints after vaccination, which fits with T cell responses waning over time. Among healthy vaccine recipients, nearly all vaccine-induced clones were SARS-CoV-2 mono-reactive, and only 1 of 255 was cross-reactive with common cold coronaviruses.

For this clone: Which antigen it targets is not known. No base qualities exist here, and no much larger clone lies one base off it.

There are 18 amino acids in the CDR3, from cysteine to phenylalanine inclusive. Only the CDR3 portion is preserved as DNA: 54 bases, with reading frame beginning at the first base. CDR1 MGHDK and CDR2 SYGVNS are derived from the germline V gene. Relative to germline, V is 2 bases shorter and J is 8 bases shorter, with 24 bases between their ends. The ViraFEST assay stimulated PBMC with viral peptide pools and then used TCR sequencing to identify antigen-specific CD4+ T cell clonotypes by expansion. After about 9 days of culture, CD4+ T cells were isolated with the EasySep CD4+ T cell isolation kit. Each participant got two doses of an mRNA SARS-CoV-2 vaccine, either BNT162b2 or mRNA-1273. Negative nucleocapsid antibody results before and after vaccination confirmed that the healthy vaccine recipients had no prior SARS-CoV-2 infection. Approximately 2 million PBMC per well were cultured in IMDM with about 4.6% human AB serum, 8.5 to 10 IU/ml IL-2 and gentamicin, plus 10 ug/ml peptides. Half of the culture medium was replaced with fresh IL-2-containing medium on days 3 and 7. Each peptide stimulation condition was cultured in triplicate wells unless otherwise noted. Using Ficoll-Paque Plus gradient centrifugation, PBMC were separated from whole blood and then either used fresh or cryopreserved at -140C. The spike proteins of SARS-CoV-2 and of the common cold coronaviruses HCoV-NL63, HCoV-OC43 and HCoV-229E were spanned by overlapping peptide pools. Genomic DNA was extracted from cultured CD4+ T cells with the QIAamp micro DNA kit.

Libraries came from the immunoSEQ multiplex PCR assay. TCR beta CDR3 sequencing was performed on DNA from the cultured, isolated CD4+ T cells. Concerning the study's data processing: Non-productive TCR sequences were discarded, and reads were trimmed to the CDR3 region, with only CDR3s of 7 or more amino acids retained. The MANAFEST web app was used to identify antigen-specific clonotypes by comparing expansion in peptide wells with expansion in reference cultures. For clones to be considered positive, expansion at FDR<0.05 versus reference and all other wells, an odds ratio above 5, and a frequency above 0.1% in two replicate wells were required. A clonotype was called cross-reactive if it was significantly expanded both in SARS-CoV-2 spike wells and in at least one common cold coronavirus spike condition. CDR3 similarity was assessed by Levenshtein distance with the stringdist R package, and unrooted trees were built with ape in R 3.6.1. The immuneACCESS repertoire file appears here via TCRdb, limited to in-frame rearrangements. These files lack a portion of the clones; in checked studies, under half of the deficit traces to unresolved V genes, and the cause of the others is not known. The V and J calls and clone size are taken from that table; D and trimming were inferred from the DNA. The sample records roughly 27,000 clones, 74% of which are singletons. Clones ranked in the top ten supply 15% to 20% of the sample.

The sample consisted of CD4+ T cells from PBMCs cultured with HCoV-OC43 spike peptides, taken after COVID-19 vaccination. This sample's cell subset or site label indicates: HCoV-OC43 spike overlapping peptide pool stimulation. This receptor chain uses TRBV25-1 and TRBJ1-4, with the D gene uncertain. The sequence was collected from a human donor who received a COVID-19 vaccine. The DNA reads as follows: TGTGCCAGCAGTGAAGCCCACCTTCCCCGGGGTGTGGGAGAAAAACTGTTTTTT. It translates to CASSEAHLPRGVGEKLFF.